The clone carrying this T cell receptor (beta chain) was counted between two and nine times. One end of the junction is discordant with germline, which a read error may explain. The data belong to a study of cytomegalovirus exposure and HLA in healthy donors. PCR was performed using 60 Vbeta and 13 Jbeta primers. Sequencing used immunoSEQ multiplex PCR; TCRdb keeps in-frame clones, though not all of them. Here the sample spans approximately 150,000 clones, 70% to 85% being singletons. The origin of this receptor is a man aged 18 to 30 in good health and CMV-seronegative. Sequences were obtained from PBMCs.

The CDR3 region is CASSLDWIGGQVVSGANVLTF. CDR3 in DNA: TGTGCTAGCAGCTTAGACTGGATAGGGGGACAGGTTGTCTCTGGGGCCAACGTCCTGACTTTC. The genes are TRBV7-7 and TRBJ2-6; 8 bases are a match to TRBD1. The CDR3 loop spans 21 amino acids. Per the germline V gene, CDR1 is SSHAT and CDR2 is FNYEAQ (reference sequence).